The 22 T cell receptor beta chains presented below share a single source sample, sequenced in a study of blood T cell repertoires in COVID-19. Measured with immunoSEQ multiplex PCR; TCRdb has only the in-frame clones, and not every one. Among about 150,000 clones, more than 75% were seen once, and the ten largest hold 4.5% to 5%. The sequenced sample consisted of peripheral blood. The receptors were gathered from a man aged 18 to 30 with COVID-19, enrolled during active disease.

This clone was detected a few times. The chain has TRBV18 and TRBJ2-7; weak D call: TRBD2 (5 bases). The V and J ends lost 1 base and 4 bases respectively, with 14 bases between them. The CDR3 consists of 15 residues. From germline, CDR1 is KGHSH and CDR2 LQKENI. The CDR3 is CASSPQTGSAYEQYF. CDR3 coding DNA: TGTGCCAGCTCACCACAGACGGGGTCGGCGTACGAGCAGTACTTC.

The V and J genes are TRBV14 and TRBJ1-2; no definite D call. V lost 0 bases to trimming and J lost 0 bases, with 14 bases between them. The CDR3 covers 17 residues. The germline CDR1 and CDR2 sequences are SGHDN and FVKESK. DNA for the CDR3: TGTGCCAGCAGCCAAGAGAAGTGGGCCGATCCTAACTATGGCTACACCTTC. Its translation: CASSQEKWADPNYGYTF.

CDR3 amino acids: CASSQGQGLNEQYF. The CDR3 nucleotides are TGTGCCAGCAGCCAGGGACAGGGGTTAAACGAGCAGTACTTC. V is TRBV7-2 and J is TRBJ2-7; 10 nucleotides align to TRBD1. The V gene end was trimmed by 5 bases and the J gene end by 5 bases; junction bases not matched to a gene: 6. CDR1 and CDR2 (germline): SGHTA, FQGNSA. This CDR3 comprises 14 residues.

The table lists this clone with a count of one. The chain employs TRBV7-8 and TRBJ1-5; D possibly corresponds to TRBD1 (6 bases). CDR3 size: 15 residues. V lost 1 base and J 6 bases, leaving 13 bases between the germline ends. The V gene's germline CDR1 is SGHVS and CDR2 FQNEAQ. CDR3 nucleotide sequence: TGTGCCAGCAGCTTAGTTCATCAAGGGGGTCAGCCCCAGCATTTT. Translation gives CASSLVHQGGQPQHF.

Concerning this clone itself: One end of the junction fails to match germline, which may point to a read error. CDR3 loop: CASSSTGKGNEKLLF. DNA for the CDR3: TGTGCCAGTAGTTCCACAGGGAAGGGGAATGAAAAACTGCTTTTT. J is TRBJ1-4 and V is TRBV19; TRBD1 is a possible D gene (6 bases). Per germline, CDR1 LNHDA and CDR2 SQIVND (reference sequence). The CDR3 extends over 15 amino acids.

This chain connects TRBV25-1 to TRBJ2-3, with TRBD1 identical over 9 bases. With V trimmed by 7 bases and J by 3 bases, 17 bases remained unmatched. CDR3 length: 18 residues. In germline, CDR1 is MGHDK, CDR2 SYGVNS. Written as DNA, the CDR3 is TGTGCCAGCACCGAATTAACTACCGGGACAGGGTCTACAGATACGCAGTATTTT. It yields the protein CASTELTTGTGSTDTQYF.

The chain is built from TRBV3-1 (or the pseudogene TRBV3-2) and TRBJ1-6; TRBD1 might be the D (6 bases). The CDR3 contains 15 residues. CDR1 is LGHDT, CDR2 YNNKEL, per germline (reference sequence). Trimming shortened V by 5 bases and J by 4 bases, and 12 bases separated the two germline ends. The CDR3 region is CASSERQAYNSPLHF. Here the CDR3 DNA reads TGTGCCAGCAGCGAACGACAGGCTTATAATTCACCCCTCCACTTT.

The chain recombines TRBV28 with TRBJ2-3, with a weak D call TRBD2 (6 bases). The CDR3 spans 14 residues. V was shortened by 4 bases and J by 6 bases, with 14 bases between the two germline ends. The V gene's germline CDR1 is MDHEN and CDR2 SYDVKM. DNA for the CDR3: TGTGCCAGCAGTTCCGTCAAAGGGAGGGATACGCAGTATTTT. Its protein is CASSSVKGRDTQYF.

The gene calls are TRBV5-1 and TRBJ2-2, with 8 bases matching TRBD2. CDR1 SGHRS and CDR2 YFSETQ come from the germline V gene. This CDR3 region has 16 residues. The V and J ends lost 9 bases and 1 base, in that order; junction bases with no gene match: 11. Here the CDR3 DNA reads TGCGCCACCGCGGGGCTAGCGGGCTTGAACACCGGGGAGCTGTTTTTT. Translating gives CATAGLAGLNTGELFF.

The rearrangement uses TRBV12-3 or TRBV12-4 and TRBJ2-1; no reliable D call. Trimming removed 7 bases at V and 4 bases at J, with 8 bases between. The CDR3 consists of 12 residues. CDR3 coding DNA: TGTGCCAGCACCTTAGATTACAATGAGCAGTTCTTC. The encoded protein is CASTLDYNEQFF.

The chain combines TRBV3-1 (or the pseudogene TRBV3-2) with TRBJ1-3; no definite D call. Trimming took 4 bases from V and 2 from J, leaving 9 bases between them. Looked up from germline, CDR1 is LGHDT and CDR2 is YNNKEL (reference sequence). The CDR3 loop spans 14 amino acids. The CDR3: CASSPLRTGNTIYF. In nucleotides, the CDR3 is TGTGCCAGCAGCCCTCTCAGAACTGGAAACACCATATATTTT.

V is TRBV28 and J is TRBJ1-2; D is unresolved. There are 13 residues in the CDR3. Germline CDR1 and CDR2: MDHEN and SYDVKM. The V gene lost 7 bases and the J gene lost 8 bases, with 17 bases spanning the gap. The CDR3 is CASTLEAALGYTF. The CDR3 DNA follows: TGTGCCAGCACCTTAGAGGCCGCGCTGGGCTACACCTTC.

The chain has TRBV7-9 and TRBJ1-1; TRBD1 matches at 9 bases. The V and J ends lost 5 bases and 5 bases, in that order; junction bases with no gene match: 9. CDR1 is SEHNR, CDR2 FQNEAQ, per germline (reference sequence). This CDR3 spans 15 amino acids. Here the CDR3 DNA reads TGTGCCAGCAGCCCCGGACAGGGGCAATGGACTGAAGCTTTCTTT. It yields the protein CASSPGQGQWTEAFF. Full variable domain (missing parts from reference TRBV7-9 and TRBJ1-1): DTGVSQNPRHKITKRGQNVTFRCDPISEHNRLYWYRQTLGQGPEFLTYFQNEAQLEKSRLLSDRFSAERPKGSFSTLEIQRTEQGDSAMYLCASSPGQGQWTEAFFGQGTRLTVV.

The genes are TRBV28 and TRBJ2-3, with 7 bases matching TRBD1. V lost 5 bases to trimming and J lost 0 bases; unmatched junction nucleotides: 5. Germline assignment: CDR1 MDHEN and CDR2 SYDVKM. The CDR3 consists of 15 residues. This CDR3 is CASSRDSYSTDTQYF. For the CDR3, the DNA is TGTGCCAGCAGTCGGGACAGCTATAGCACAGATACGCAGTATTTT.

This chain links TRBV24-1 with TRBJ2-2; D unclear. V lost 1 base and J lost 1, with 6 bases in between. This CDR3 region has 15 residues. Germline CDR1 and CDR2: KGHDR and SFDVKD. The CDR3 nucleotides read TGTGCCACCAGTGATTTTGCAGAGAACACCGGGGAGCTGTTTTTT. Translated, it gives CATSDFAENTGELFF.

The chain carries TRBV6-2 or TRBV6-3 and TRBJ2-6, with 9 bases that match TRBD1. Losses at the gene ends were 5 bases for V and 1 base for J; bases not matched to a gene: 6. In germline, CDR1 is MNHEY, CDR2 SVGEGT. The CDR3 runs 17 residues. DNA of the CDR3: TGTGCCAGCAGTGACAGGGGGGCCTCATCTGGGGCCAACGTCCTGACTTTC. Amino acid sequence: CASSDRGASSGANVLTF.

The genes are TRBV5-1 and TRBJ1-6, with 7 bases matching TRBD1. Germline CDR1 and CDR2: SGHRS and YFSETQ. The CDR3 spans 15 residues. After removal of 0 bases from V and 9 bases from J, the junction contained 6 bases not matched to a gene. CDR3 coding DNA: TGCGCCAGCAGCTTGGTTCAGGGGGGTGGTTCACCCCTCCACTTT. Translated, it gives CASSLVQGGGSPLHF.

This rearrangement joins TRBV5-1 to TRBJ1-3, with D tentatively TRBD1 (6 bases). The CDR3 runs 16 residues. The ends were cut back, 1 base at V and 0 bases at J, with 11 bases in the middle. The V gene's germline CDR1 is SGHRS and CDR2 YFSETQ. DNA for the CDR3: TGCGCCAGCAGCTTGAGAGGGGGAGACTCTGGAAACACCATATATTTT. The encoded protein is CASSLRGGDSGNTIYF.

The chain is built from TRBV7-2 and TRBJ2-1; TRBD1 agrees at 8 bases. Per the germline V gene, CDR1 is SGHTA and CDR2 is FQGNSA. The CDR3 is 15 residues long. V lost 5 bases to trimming and J lost 6 bases; unmatched junction nucleotides: 9. CDR3 in DNA: TGTGCCAGCAGCGCCCTGGACAGGGCAACCAATGAGCAGTTCTTC. This sequence encodes CASSALDRATNEQFF.

On this clone itself: Other DNA sequences from this sample encode an identical CDR3 as well. This chain links TRBV7-8 with TRBJ1-1; maybe TRBD1 (6 bases). Between the trimmed V and J ends, which lost 0 bases and 1 base, there was a span of 6 bases. Germline V gene lookup returns CDR1 SGHVS and CDR2 FQNEAQ. This CDR3 contains 14 residues. The CDR3 sequence is CASSLARGNTEAFF. In nucleotides, the CDR3 is TGTGCCAGCAGCTTAGCCAGGGGGAACACTGAAGCTTTCTTT.

The J gene is TRBJ1-1, the V gene TRBV6-6; a weak D match, TRBD1 (6 bases). This CDR3 contains 13 residues. The germline CDR1 and CDR2 sequences are MNHNY and SVGAGI (reference sequence). V shed 4 bases and J shed 7 bases, with 13 bases lying between them. CDR3 in amino acids: CASSWTVYNEAFF. CDR3 nucleotides: TGTGCCAGCAGTTGGACAGTTTATAATGAAGCTTTCTTT.

CDR3 nucleotide sequence: TGTGCCAGCAGTCCCAGGGGACACAGCTCCTACGAGCAGTACTTC. It translates to CASSPRGHSSYEQYF. The chain links TRBV28 to TRBJ2-7, with TRBD1 as a possible D gene (6 bases). In germline, CDR1 is MDHEN, CDR2 SYDVKM. The CDR3 runs to 15 residues. Trimming removed 5 bases from V and 0 bases from J, with 14 bases in between. The complete variable domain, with remaining parts taken from reference TRBV28 and TRBJ2-7, reads DVKVTQSSRYLVKRTGEKVFLECVQDMDHENMFWYRQDPGLGLRLIYFSYDVKMKEKGDIPEGYSVSREKKERFSLILESASTNQTSMYLCASSPRGHSSYEQYFGPGTRLTVT.